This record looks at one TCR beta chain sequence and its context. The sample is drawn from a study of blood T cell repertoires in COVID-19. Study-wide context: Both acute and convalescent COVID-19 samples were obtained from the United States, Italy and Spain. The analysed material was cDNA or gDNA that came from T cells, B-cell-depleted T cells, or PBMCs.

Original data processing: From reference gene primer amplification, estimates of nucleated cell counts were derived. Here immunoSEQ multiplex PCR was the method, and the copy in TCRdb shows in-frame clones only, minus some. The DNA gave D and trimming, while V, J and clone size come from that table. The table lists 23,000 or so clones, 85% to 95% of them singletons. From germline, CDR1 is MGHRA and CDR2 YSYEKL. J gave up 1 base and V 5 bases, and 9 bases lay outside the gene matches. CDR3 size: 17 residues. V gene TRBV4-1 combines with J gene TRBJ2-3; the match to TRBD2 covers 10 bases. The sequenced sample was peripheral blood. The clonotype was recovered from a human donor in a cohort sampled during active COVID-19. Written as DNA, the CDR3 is TGCGCCAGCAGCAGCCTAGCGGGAGTTCCCCGCACAGATACGCAGTATTTT. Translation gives CASSSLAGVPRTDTQYF.